This note documents a single T cell receptor beta chain sequence. Enrolled through a virtual design, the participants were between roughly 18 and 90 years of age and came from approximately 25 US areas. Participant-reported clinical history was the basis for cohort assignment. This specimen comes from a study of blood T cell repertoires in COVID-19. Across the whole study: Both acute and convalescent COVID-19 samples were obtained from the United States, Italy and Spain.

Looked up from germline, CDR1 is SQVTM and CDR2 is ANQGSEA. The CDR3 is 13 amino acids. V lost 7 bases and J lost 5, with 15 bases in between. Authors' analysis steps: Estimated nucleated cell counts came from reference gene primer amplification. This table comes from immunoSEQ multiplex PCR, and its TCRdb copy is limited to in-frame clones, with some not included. From that table come the V and J calls and clone size; the DNA was used to work out D and trimming. The sample holds 140,000 or so clones, roughly 86% seen once. The sequencing sample was made of PBMCs or T cells enriched from blood (not recorded which). The receptor was derived from a woman between 50 and 59 years old with acute COVID-19. The V gene is TRBV29-1, the J gene TRBJ2-1; weak D call: TRBD1 (6 bases). The CDR3 loop is CSAGPRGDNEQFF. Here the CDR3 DNA reads TGCAGCGCTGGGCCCAGGGGTGACAATGAGCAGTTCTTC.